The 9 T cell receptor beta chains reported below all come from one sample, sequenced in a study of blood T cell repertoires in COVID-19 (TCRdb year 2020). Libraries were prepared through the immunoSEQ multiplex PCR assay. TCRdb obtained this table from immuneACCESS and retained in-frame rearrangements with V and J assigned. These tables miss some clones; where compared with another copy, unresolved V genes account for less than half of the shortfall, and the remainder is unexplained. The sample table holds 130,000 to 150,000 clones, of which around 87% were seen once. The ten largest clonotypes hold over 35% of the sample. The sample was peripheral blood. The receptors stem from a man aged 50 to 60 who had recovered from COVID-19.

This clone appeared a single time. V and J are TRBV15 and TRBJ2-1; 8 nucleotides match TRBD2. The length of the CDR3 is 16 residues. V lost 1 base and J lost 3; bases outside the gene matches: 5. Looked up from germline, CDR1 is LNHNV and CDR2 is YYDKDF (reference sequence). The CDR3 reads CATSRGAGGNYNEQFF. DNA for the CDR3: TGTGCCACCAGCAGAGGCGCGGGGGGCAACTACAATGAGCAGTTCTTC.

The V and J genes are TRBV4-3 and TRBJ1-4, with TRBD1 matching over 8 bases. Germline V gives CDR1 LGHNA, CDR2 YSLEER. The CDR3 runs 18 residues. V shed 1 base and J 6 bases; nucleotides not matched to a gene: 13. The CDR3 loop is CASSQVKATGGSDEKLFF. CDR3 DNA: TGCGCCAGCAGCCAAGTTAAAGCCACAGGGGGATCGGATGAAAAACTGTTTTTT.

The chain uses TRBV9 and TRBJ1-2, with 8 bases lining up with TRBD1. The CDR3 is 15 amino acids. From germline, CDR1 is SGDLS and CDR2 YYNGEE. V lost 4 bases, J lost 8 bases, and 13 bases stayed unmatched. This CDR3 reads CASSSPGGGDRGYTF. In nucleotides, the CDR3 is TGTGCCAGCAGCTCTCCAGGGGGCGGTGATCGGGGCTACACCTTC.

The chain joins TRBV7-2 to TRBJ1-2; D is ambiguous. The CDR3 has 14 amino acids. Germline loops: CDR1 SGHTA, CDR2 FQGNSA. Trimming shortened V by 1 base and J by 4 bases, and 10 bases separated the two germline ends. The CDR3 coding sequence is TGTGCCAGCAGCTTAGGTATTTTCGGCTATGGCTACACCTTC. This gives the protein CASSLGIFGYGYTF.

The V gene is TRBV29-1, the J gene TRBJ1-1; 7 bases match TRBD1. Germline trimming cut 6 bases from V and 1 base from J; bases unmatched to any gene: 14. The germline V gene encodes CDR1 SQVTM and CDR2 ANQGSEA. The CDR3 has 16 residues. The CDR3 sequence is CSVEDRSTLGNTEAFF. The CDR3 nucleotides read TGCAGCGTGGAGGACAGGAGTACACTCGGGAACACTGAAGCTTTCTTT.

The gene calls are TRBV7-2 and TRBJ1-2; D is perhaps TRBD1 (5 bases). CDR3 length: 15 residues. The ends were cut back, 1 base at V and 4 bases at J, with 13 bases in the middle. Germline V lookup: CDR1 SGHTA, CDR2 FQGNSA. The chain's CDR3 is CASSLDGGLGYGYTF. The DNA of the CDR3 is TGTGCCAGCAGCTTAGACGGGGGGTTGGGCTATGGCTACACCTTC. The whole variable domain, filled in from reference TRBV7-2 and TRBJ1-2, reads GAGVSQSPSNKVTEKGKDVELRCDPISGHTALYWYRQSLGQGLEFLIYFQGNSAPDKSGLPSDRFSAERTGGSVSTLTIQRTQQEDSAVYLCASSLDGGLGYGYTFGSGTRLTVV.

The chain has TRBV11-3 and TRBJ1-6, with D possibly matching TRBD1 (5 bases). The CDR3 runs to 15 residues. Trimming took 7 bases from V and 3 from J, leaving 13 bases between them. Looked up from germline, CDR1 is SGHNT and CDR2 is YENEEA. The DNA for the CDR3 is TGTGCCAGCACTTCCGGGGGTTTCTATAATTCACCCCTCCACTTT. It codes for CASTSGGFYNSPLHF.

A single count supports this clone. This chain uses TRBV12-3 or TRBV12-4 with TRBJ1-1; the D gene is possibly TRBD1 (5 bases). Between the trimmed V and J ends, which lost 4 bases and 7 bases, there was a span of 10 bases. This CDR3 is 12 amino acids long. As DNA, the CDR3 is TGTGCCAGCAGTTGGGGGGGGATTGAAGCTTTCTTT. This translates into CASSWGGIEAFF.

The chain joins TRBV29-1 to TRBJ2-3; 12 bases match TRBD2. Germline CDR1 SQVTM, CDR2 ANQGSEA. V lost 6 bases to trimming and J lost 7 bases; unmatched junction nucleotides: 8. The CDR3 runs to 14 residues. The chain's CDR3 is CSVQTSGGSNTQYF. The DNA of the CDR3 is TGCAGCGTCCAGACTAGCGGGGGTTCGAATACGCAGTATTTT.